These T cell receptor beta chains were read from a single sample in a study of T cells in Graves' hyperthyroidism and ophthalmopathy. MiXCR, run by TCRdb on the multiplex PCR reads, gives a single entry per CDR3 protein. This sample carries 340,000 or so distinct CDR3 sequences, 16% of them seen once, and the ten largest clones take approximately 31%. Material: blood. The receptors shown here come from a man in his thirties or forties with Graves' hyperthyroidism. The CDR3 runs from the conserved cysteine through the conserved F or W. Fields, in order: CDR3 length, clone size, V gene, J gene, D gene, CDR3 protein, CDR3 DNA. A D gene is named only where the DNA matches it firmly. Clone size is not always given. Where it is, it says once, few, many or a class for expanded clones.

CDR3 length: 15; clone size: many; V gene: TRBV20-1; J gene: TRBJ2-1; D gene: TRBD2; CDR3 protein: CSAAAGGRNGNEQFF; CDR3 DNA: TGCAGTGCTGCGGCGGGAGGAAGAAATGGGAATGAGCAGTTCTTC
CDR3 length: 17; clone size: many; V gene: TRBV10-3; J gene: TRBJ2-7; D gene: TRBD1; CDR3 protein: CAISESIGQGAFYEQYF; CDR3 DNA: TGTGCCATCAGTGAGTCGATCGGCCAGGGGGCTTTCTACGAGCAGTACTTC
CDR3 length: 15; clone size: NA; V gene: TRBV20-1; J gene: TRBJ1-4; D gene: NA; CDR3 protein: CSARAPRGYNEKLFF; CDR3 DNA: TGCAGTGCTAGGGCCCCGCGAGGGTACAATGAAAAACTGTTTTTT
CDR3 length: 15; clone size: many; V gene: TRBV27; J gene: TRBJ2-2; D gene: NA; CDR3 protein: CASSSLYSYTGELFF; CDR3 DNA: TGTGCCAGTTCATCCCTTTATTCGTATACCGGGGAGCTGTTTTTT
CDR3 length: 10; clone size: NA; V gene: TRBV29-1; J gene: TRBJ2-3; D gene: NA; CDR3 protein: CTAQSDTQYF; CDR3 DNA: TGCACCGCTCAATCCGATACGCAGTATTTT
CDR3 length: 16; clone size: many; V gene: TRBV2; J gene: TRBJ2-6; D gene: TRBD2; CDR3 protein: CARGRDGSSGANVLTF; CDR3 DNA: TGTGCCAGGGGGAGGGACGGGAGCTCTGGGGCCAACGTCCTGACTTTC
CDR3 length: 15; clone size: many; V gene: TRBV12-3/TRBV12-4; J gene: TRBJ2-2; D gene: TRBD2; CDR3 protein: CASSSGLAGAGELFF; CDR3 DNA: TGTGCCAGCAGTTCAGGACTAGCGGGAGCAGGGGAGCTGTTTTTT
CDR3 length: 15; clone size: few; V gene: TRBV7-2; J gene: TRBJ2-7; D gene: NA; CDR3 protein: CATAYGLALSYEQYF; CDR3 DNA: TGTGCCACAGCTTACGGGCTAGCGCTCTCCTACGAGCAGTACTTC
CDR3 length: 12; clone size: many; V gene: TRBV29-1; J gene: TRBJ2-1; D gene: TRBD2; CDR3 protein: CSALAGADEQFF; CDR3 DNA: TGCAGCGCCCTAGCGGGAGCCGATGAGCAGTTCTTC
CDR3 length: 16; clone size: many; V gene: TRBV5-1; J gene: TRBJ2-7; D gene: NA; CDR3 protein: CASSMTGRSFTYEQYF; CDR3 DNA: TGCGCCAGCAGCATGACAGGTCGATCGTTTACCTACGAGCAGTACTTC
CDR3 length: 16; clone size: many; V gene: TRBV11-2; J gene: TRBJ2-1; D gene: TRBD2; CDR3 protein: CASSPQLASSYNEQFF; CDR3 DNA: TGTGCCAGCAGCCCTCAACTAGCGAGCTCCTACAATGAGCAGTTCTTC
CDR3 length: 13; clone size: NA; V gene: TRBV28; J gene: TRBJ1-2; D gene: NA; CDR3 protein: CASSSIGTYGYTF; CDR3 DNA: TGTGCCAGCAGTTCAATAGGAACCTATGGCTACACCTTC
CDR3 length: 18; clone size: many; V gene: TRBV28; J gene: TRBJ1-2; D gene: TRBD1; CDR3 protein: CASSFRWTGDTTNYGYTF; CDR3 DNA: TGTGCCAGCAGTTTTCGGTGGACAGGGGATACCACTAACTATGGCTACACCTTC
CDR3 length: 15; clone size: many; V gene: TRBV27; J gene: TRBJ2-3; D gene: NA; CDR3 protein: CASSLLRFIGDTQYF; CDR3 DNA: TGTGCCAGCAGTTTATTGCGCTTTATTGGGGATACGCAGTATTTT
CDR3 length: 15; clone size: NA; V gene: TRBV5-1; J gene: TRBJ2-1; D gene: TRBD2; CDR3 protein: CASSLGSAGGREQFF; CDR3 DNA: TGCGCCAGCAGCTTGGGGTCGGCGGGAGGTAGGGAGCAGTTCTTC
CDR3 length: 14; clone size: NA; V gene: TRBV19; J gene: TRBJ2-7; D gene: TRBD1; CDR3 protein: CASTTGTGGNEQYF; CDR3 DNA: TGTGCCAGTACCACCGGGACAGGGGGCAACGAGCAGTACTTC
CDR3 length: 15; clone size: many; V gene: TRBV24-1; J gene: TRBJ2-1; D gene: TRBD2; CDR3 protein: CATSDPGLIYNEQFF; CDR3 DNA: TGTGCCACCAGTGATCCGGGACTAATCTACAATGAGCAGTTCTTC
CDR3 length: 15; clone size: many; V gene: TRBV11-2; J gene: TRBJ2-3; D gene: TRBD1; CDR3 protein: CASSFGQANTDTQYF; CDR3 DNA: TGTGCCAGCAGCTTCGGACAGGCCAACACAGATACGCAGTATTTT
CDR3 length: 16; clone size: many; V gene: TRBV6-2/TRBV6-3; J gene: TRBJ2-3; D gene: NA; CDR3 protein: CASSYSKGFSTDTQYF; CDR3 DNA: TGTGCCAGCAGTTACTCGAAAGGGTTCAGCACAGATACGCAGTATTTT
CDR3 length: 14; clone size: NA; V gene: TRBV11-2; J gene: TRBJ2-1; D gene: TRBD2; CDR3 protein: CASSPSLAIEEQFF; CDR3 DNA: TGTGCCAGCAGTCCCTCACTAGCGATTGAGGAGCAGTTCTTC
CDR3 length: 13; clone size: NA; V gene: TRBV20-1; J gene: TRBJ2-2; D gene: NA; CDR3 protein: CSAPAGRTGELFF; CDR3 DNA: TGCAGTGCCCCCGCAGGGAGGACCGGGGAGCTGTTTTTT
CDR3 length: 11; clone size: NA; V gene: TRBV2; J gene: TRBJ2-1; D gene: NA; CDR3 protein: CASIWSNEQFF; CDR3 DNA: TGTGCCAGCATTTGGAGCAATGAGCAGTTCTTC
CDR3 length: 14; clone size: many; V gene: TRBV29-1; J gene: TRBJ2-3; D gene: TRBD2; CDR3 protein: CSSRGTSGTDTQYF; CDR3 DNA: TGCAGCTCCCGAGGTACTAGCGGCACAGATACGCAGTATTTT
CDR3 length: 12; clone size: many; V gene: TRBV4-1; J gene: TRBJ1-3; D gene: NA; CDR3 protein: CASSQLGNTIYF; CDR3 DNA: TGCGCCAGCAGCCAACTGGGAAACACCATATATTTT
CDR3 length: 13; clone size: many; V gene: TRBV7-2; J gene: TRBJ2-7; D gene: NA; CDR3 protein: CASRTTRAHEQYF; CDR3 DNA: TGTGCCAGCAGAACCACCCGCGCCCACGAGCAGTACTTC
CDR3 length: 15; clone size: NA; V gene: TRBV12-3/TRBV12-4; J gene: TRBJ2-7; D gene: TRBD1; CDR3 protein: CASRLPGQGVYEQYF; CDR3 DNA: TGTGCCAGCAGACTGCCGGGACAGGGGGTCTACGAGCAGTACTTC
CDR3 length: 16; clone size: NA; V gene: TRBV6-1; J gene: TRBJ2-3; D gene: TRBD2; CDR3 protein: CASSPSLAVGTDTQYF; CDR3 DNA: TGTGCCAGCAGCCCCTCACTAGCGGTGGGGACAGATACGCAGTATTTT
CDR3 length: 14; clone size: many; V gene: TRBV5-5; J gene: TRBJ2-5; D gene: NA; CDR3 protein: CASSFERDKETQYF; CDR3 DNA: TGTGCCAGCAGCTTTGAACGGGACAAAGAGACCCAGTACTTC
CDR3 length: 15; clone size: NA; V gene: TRBV2; J gene: TRBJ2-7; D gene: TRBD2; CDR3 protein: CAITRLAGVPNEQYF; CDR3 DNA: TGTGCCATTACGAGACTAGCGGGAGTGCCCAACGAGCAGTACTTC
CDR3 length: 16; clone size: many; V gene: TRBV20-1; J gene: TRBJ2-1; D gene: TRBD2; CDR3 protein: CSARDGGLAAPNEQFF; CDR3 DNA: TGCAGTGCTAGAGACGGTGGACTAGCGGCACCCAATGAGCAGTTCTTC
CDR3 length: 14; clone size: NA; V gene: TRBV18; J gene: TRBJ2-7; D gene: NA; CDR3 protein: CASSSGTVVYEQYF; CDR3 DNA: TGTGCCAGCTCATCTGGGACCGTCGTTTACGAGCAGTACTTC
CDR3 length: 14; clone size: many; V gene: TRBV30; J gene: TRBJ2-5; D gene: NA; CDR3 protein: CAISHTGSEETQYF; CDR3 DNA: TGTGCAATTTCCCACACAGGATCGGAGGAGACCCAGTACTTC
CDR3 length: 15; clone size: NA; V gene: TRBV30; J gene: TRBJ2-2; D gene: NA; CDR3 protein: CAWSRGGTNTGGLFF; CDR3 DNA: TGTGCCTGGAGTCGGGGCGGCACGAACACCGGGGGGCTGTTTTTT
CDR3 length: 15; clone size: NA; V gene: TRBV9; J gene: TRBJ2-1; D gene: TRBD1; CDR3 protein: CASSESGQGYNEQFF; CDR3 DNA: TGTGCCAGCAGTGAATCAGGACAGGGGTACAATGAGCAGTTCTTC
CDR3 length: 16; clone size: many; V gene: TRBV5-1; J gene: TRBJ2-3; D gene: NA; CDR3 protein: CASSLPKRSAPDTQYF; CDR3 DNA: TGCGCCAGCAGCTTGCCGAAGCGGTCAGCGCCAGATACGCAGTATTTT
CDR3 length: 15; clone size: NA; V gene: TRBV6-2/TRBV6-3; J gene: TRBJ2-7; D gene: TRBD1; CDR3 protein: CASSVWTGSSYEQYF; CDR3 DNA: TGTGCCAGCAGTGTTTGGACAGGGTCCTCCTACGAGCAGTACTTC
CDR3 length: 15; clone size: NA; V gene: TRBV19; J gene: TRBJ2-7; D gene: TRBD2; CDR3 protein: CASSMRLASSSEQYF; CDR3 DNA: TGTGCCAGTAGTATGAGACTAGCTTCGTCTAGCGAGCAGTACTTC
CDR3 length: 13; clone size: many; V gene: TRBV5-4; J gene: TRBJ2-1; D gene: TRBD1; CDR3 protein: CASSSGQNNEQFF; CDR3 DNA: TGTGCCAGCAGCTCGGGACAGAACAATGAGCAGTTCTTC
CDR3 length: 15; clone size: NA; V gene: TRBV12-3/TRBV12-4; J gene: TRBJ1-1; D gene: NA; CDR3 protein: CASSPPRGGAPEAFF; CDR3 DNA: TGTGCCAGCAGTCCCCCTCGGGGCGGGGCCCCTGAAGCTTTCTTT
CDR3 length: 15; clone size: many; V gene: TRBV6-1; J gene: TRBJ2-7; D gene: NA; CDR3 protein: CASSEALRDSYEQYF; CDR3 DNA: TGTGCCAGCAGTGAAGCGCTGAGGGATTCCTACGAGCAGTACTTC
CDR3 length: 15; clone size: few; V gene: TRBV5-1; J gene: TRBJ2-1; D gene: TRBD2; CDR3 protein: CASSPLAGGKNEQFF; CDR3 DNA: TGCGCCAGCAGCCCGCTAGCGGGGGGGAAAAATGAGCAGTTCTTC
CDR3 length: 16; clone size: many; V gene: TRBV14; J gene: TRBJ2-5; D gene: TRBD1; CDR3 protein: CASSHKKDRAQETQYF; CDR3 DNA: TGTGCCAGCAGCCACAAAAAAGACAGGGCTCAAGAGACCCAGTACTTC
CDR3 length: 11; clone size: NA; V gene: TRBV30; J gene: TRBJ2-3; D gene: NA; CDR3 protein: CAWSLSNTQYF; CDR3 DNA: TGTGCCTGGAGTCTTAGCAATACGCAGTATTTT
CDR3 length: 13; clone size: NA; V gene: TRBV6-5; J gene: TRBJ1-1; D gene: NA; CDR3 protein: CASSYSTHQLAFF; CDR3 DNA: TGTGCCAGCAGTTACTCGACCCACCAGCTGGCTTTCTTT
CDR3 length: 14; clone size: many; V gene: TRBV10-3; J gene: TRBJ2-3; D gene: NA; CDR3 protein: CAISDGVEGDTQYF; CDR3 DNA: TGTGCCATCAGTGACGGGGTCGAAGGAGATACGCAGTATTTT
CDR3 length: 14; clone size: once; V gene: TRBV25-1; J gene: TRBJ2-1; D gene: TRBD2; CDR3 protein: CASQLAGDGNEQFF; CDR3 DNA: TGTGCCAGCCAACTAGCGGGAGACGGCAATGAGCAGTTCTTC
CDR3 length: 14; clone size: NA; V gene: TRBV5-1; J gene: TRBJ2-7; D gene: TRBD2; CDR3 protein: CASSRTSAPYEQYF; CDR3 DNA: TGCGCCAGCAGCCGCACTAGCGCACCCTACGAGCAGTACTTC
CDR3 length: 14; clone size: NA; V gene: TRBV20-1; J gene: TRBJ2-7; D gene: TRBD2; CDR3 protein: CSAPRPSGAYEQYF; CDR3 DNA: TGCAGTGCTCCTCGGCCTAGCGGGGCCTACGAGCAGTACTTC
CDR3 length: 15; clone size: few; V gene: TRBV24-1; J gene: TRBJ2-1; D gene: NA; CDR3 protein: CATSEGGGTTNEQFF; CDR3 DNA: TGTGCCACCAGTGAAGGGGGGGGGACTACCAATGAGCAGTTCTTC
CDR3 length: 14; clone size: many; V gene: TRBV5-1; J gene: TRBJ2-7; D gene: NA; CDR3 protein: CASSFLIYGYEQYF; CDR3 DNA: TGCGCCAGCAGCTTCCTGATCTACGGGTACGAGCAGTACTTC
CDR3 length: 14; clone size: NA; V gene: TRBV29-1; J gene: TRBJ1-1; D gene: TRBD1; CDR3 protein: CSVDRGRGLTEAFF; CDR3 DNA: TGCAGCGTTGACAGGGGCAGGGGGCTTACTGAAGCTTTCTTT
CDR3 length: 13; clone size: many; V gene: TRBV2; J gene: TRBJ2-7; D gene: TRBD2; CDR3 protein: CASLGTSAYEQYF; CDR3 DNA: TGTGCCAGCCTCGGGACTAGCGCGTACGAGCAGTACTTC
CDR3 length: 14; clone size: few; V gene: TRBV15; J gene: TRBJ2-7; D gene: TRBD1; CDR3 protein: CATSKDRYSYEQYF; CDR3 DNA: TGTGCCACCAGCAAGGACAGGTACTCCTACGAGCAGTACTTC